This T cell receptor beta chain derives from a study of T cell responses to AZD1222 COVID-19 vaccine. Generated by immunoSEQ multiplex PCR, the TCRdb table keeps only in-frame clones and is missing some. The sample contains 75,000 to 100,000 clones, around 90% of which appear only once. This clone was seen more than once but under ten times. This specimen consisted of peripheral blood, obtained on day 0 of AZD1222 vaccination. The sequence was collected from an adult in good health.

CDR3 DNA sequence: TGTGCCAGCAGCTTCGGGGGGTTTAACACTGAAGCTTTCTTT. Protein: CASSFGGFNTEAFF. The rearrangement uses TRBV13 and TRBJ1-1; a weak D match, TRBD1 (5 bases). V lost 3 bases to trimming and J lost 2 bases, with 10 bases between them. Germline V gene sequence: CDR1 PRHDT, CDR2 FYEKMQ (reference sequence). The CDR3 sequence is 14 residues long.